This TCR beta chain is from a study of type 1 regulatory T cells. Study overall: T-allo10 is a Tr1-enriched, alloantigen-specific CD4 T cell product made in vitro.

A word on this clonotype: Its antigen is still unknown.

TCRdb passed the reads through MiXCR, listing each CDR3 protein once. The sample lists about 68,000 distinct CDR3 sequences, 63% occurring once. Graft donor-derived T-allo10 cells were described as host-alloantigen-specific, anergic, and alloantigen-specifically suppressive. V lost 5 bases and J lost 2, with 24 bases in between. Germline V CDR1 and CDR2: MDHEN, SYDVKM. The CDR3 runs to 18 residues. The receptor was derived from a human donor in good health. The sequencing input was cultured T cells, either the whole culture or a sorted T cell fraction (not recorded which). Subset: Tr1-enriched cell product generated in vitro against host alloantigens. V gene TRBV28 combines with J gene TRBJ2-5; perhaps TRBD1 as D (6 bases). The DNA of the CDR3 is TGTGCCAGCAGTCCCAGGTTGTTTGGGGACAAAGCGCAAGAGACCCAGTACTTC. Amino acid sequence: CASSPRLFGDKAQETQYF.